This T cell receptor (beta chain) is from a study of cytomegalovirus exposure and HLA in healthy donors. Germline values: CDR1 LNHDA, CDR2 SQIVND (reference sequence). V lost 10 bases to trimming and J lost 4 bases, with 17 bases between them. The CDR3 totals 13 residues. It was with 60 Vbeta and 13 Jbeta primers that the PCR ran. Data came from immunoSEQ multiplex PCR; TCRdb stores just in-frame clones and leaves some out. The table includes over 150,000 clones, around 80% detected once. Sequencing was done on a sample of PBMCs. The chain carries TRBV19 and TRBJ2-7; TRBD1 might be the D (7 bases). This clonotype was sampled from a woman aged 25-40 years in good health and CMV-seropositive. This CDR3 reads CATSQGRTYEQYF. In nucleotides, the CDR3 is TGTGCCACCTCACAGGGGAGGACTTACGAGCAGTACTTC.